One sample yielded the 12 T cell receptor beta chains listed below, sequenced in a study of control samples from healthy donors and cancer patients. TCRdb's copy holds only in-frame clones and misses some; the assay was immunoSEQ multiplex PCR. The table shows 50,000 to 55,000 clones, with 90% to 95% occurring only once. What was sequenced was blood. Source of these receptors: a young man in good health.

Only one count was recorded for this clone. The CDR3 reads CASSKWVPGANVLTF. For the CDR3, the DNA is TGTGCCAGCAGCAAATGGGTTCCAGGGGCCAACGTCCTGACTTTC. The rearrangement uses TRBV21-1 and TRBJ2-6. TRBV21-1 is flagged as a pseudogene. The length of the CDR3 is 15 residues.

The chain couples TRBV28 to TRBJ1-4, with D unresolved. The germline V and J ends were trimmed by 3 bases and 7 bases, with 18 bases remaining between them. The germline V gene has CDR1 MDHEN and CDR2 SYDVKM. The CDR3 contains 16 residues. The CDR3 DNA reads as TGTGCCAGCAGTTTTCGGATAGGGCGCGGGCTTGAAAAACTGTTTTTT. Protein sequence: CASSFRIGRGLEKLFF.

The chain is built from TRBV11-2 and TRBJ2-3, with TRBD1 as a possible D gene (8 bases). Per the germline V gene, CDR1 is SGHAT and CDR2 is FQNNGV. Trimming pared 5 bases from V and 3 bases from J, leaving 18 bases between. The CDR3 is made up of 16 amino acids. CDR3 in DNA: TGTGCCAGCAGCCCAGGACAGGGAGGGGGTACAGATACGCAGTATTTT. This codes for CASSPGQGGGTDTQYF.

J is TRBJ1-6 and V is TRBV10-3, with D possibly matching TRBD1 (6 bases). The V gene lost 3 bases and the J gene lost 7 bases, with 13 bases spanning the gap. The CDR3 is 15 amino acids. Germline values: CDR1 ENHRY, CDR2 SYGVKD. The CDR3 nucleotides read TGTGCCATCAGTGATCCACAGGGAAGCAATTCACCCCTCCACTTT. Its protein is CAISDPQGSNSPLHF.

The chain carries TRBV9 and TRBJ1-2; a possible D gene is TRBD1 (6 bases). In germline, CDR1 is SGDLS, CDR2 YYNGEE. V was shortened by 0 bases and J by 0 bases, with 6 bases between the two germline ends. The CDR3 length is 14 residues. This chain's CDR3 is CASSVGTANYGYTF. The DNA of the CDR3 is TGTGCCAGCAGCGTAGGGACAGCTAACTATGGCTACACCTTC.

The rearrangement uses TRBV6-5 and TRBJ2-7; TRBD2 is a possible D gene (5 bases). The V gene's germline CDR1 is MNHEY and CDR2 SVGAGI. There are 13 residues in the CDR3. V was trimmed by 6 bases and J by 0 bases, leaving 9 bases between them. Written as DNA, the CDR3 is TGTGCCAGCAGAGGGAGTTACTCCTACGAGCAGTACTTC. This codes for CASRGSYSYEQYF.

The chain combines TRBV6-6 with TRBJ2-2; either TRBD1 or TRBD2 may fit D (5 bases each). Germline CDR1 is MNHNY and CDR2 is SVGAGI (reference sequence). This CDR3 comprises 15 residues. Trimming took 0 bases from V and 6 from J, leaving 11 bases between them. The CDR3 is CASSYSVGGAGELFF. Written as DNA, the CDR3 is TGTGCCAGCAGTTACTCGGTTGGGGGAGCCGGGGAGCTGTTTTTT.

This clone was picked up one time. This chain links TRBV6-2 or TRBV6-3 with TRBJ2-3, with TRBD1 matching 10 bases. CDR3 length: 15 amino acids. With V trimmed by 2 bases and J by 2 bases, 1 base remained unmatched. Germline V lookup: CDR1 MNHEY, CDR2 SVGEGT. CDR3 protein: CASSYGTGATDTQYF. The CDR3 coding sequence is TGTGCCAGCAGTTACGGGACAGGGGCCACAGATACGCAGTATTTT.

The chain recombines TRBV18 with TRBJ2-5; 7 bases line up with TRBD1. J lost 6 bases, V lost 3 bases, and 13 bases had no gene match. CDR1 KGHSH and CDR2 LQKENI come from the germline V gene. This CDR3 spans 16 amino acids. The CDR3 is CASSPRSQGSSKTQYF. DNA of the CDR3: TGTGCCAGCTCACCCAGATCACAGGGGAGTTCGAAGACCCAGTACTTC.

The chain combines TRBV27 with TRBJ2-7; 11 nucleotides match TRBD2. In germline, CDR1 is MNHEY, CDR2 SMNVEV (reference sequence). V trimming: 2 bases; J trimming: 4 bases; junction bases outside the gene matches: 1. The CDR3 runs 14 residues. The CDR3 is CASSLTSGGYEQYF. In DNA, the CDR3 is TGTGCCAGCAGTTTAACTAGCGGGGGATACGAGCAGTACTTC.

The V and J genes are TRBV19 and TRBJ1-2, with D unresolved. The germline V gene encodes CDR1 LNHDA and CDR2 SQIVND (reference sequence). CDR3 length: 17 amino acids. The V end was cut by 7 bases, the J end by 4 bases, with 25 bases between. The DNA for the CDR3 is TGTGCCAGTACTCTTGGGCAGGCGGCGGTATTAGGCTATGGCTACACCTTC. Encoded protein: CASTLGQAAVLGYGYTF.

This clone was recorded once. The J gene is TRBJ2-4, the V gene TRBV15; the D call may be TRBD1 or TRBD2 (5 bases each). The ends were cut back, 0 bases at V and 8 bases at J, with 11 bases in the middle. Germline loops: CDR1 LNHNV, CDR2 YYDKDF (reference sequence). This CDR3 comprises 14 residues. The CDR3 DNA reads TGTGCCACCAGCAGAGATCAAAGGGGAGACATTCAGTACTTC. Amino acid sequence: CATSRDQRGDIQYF.